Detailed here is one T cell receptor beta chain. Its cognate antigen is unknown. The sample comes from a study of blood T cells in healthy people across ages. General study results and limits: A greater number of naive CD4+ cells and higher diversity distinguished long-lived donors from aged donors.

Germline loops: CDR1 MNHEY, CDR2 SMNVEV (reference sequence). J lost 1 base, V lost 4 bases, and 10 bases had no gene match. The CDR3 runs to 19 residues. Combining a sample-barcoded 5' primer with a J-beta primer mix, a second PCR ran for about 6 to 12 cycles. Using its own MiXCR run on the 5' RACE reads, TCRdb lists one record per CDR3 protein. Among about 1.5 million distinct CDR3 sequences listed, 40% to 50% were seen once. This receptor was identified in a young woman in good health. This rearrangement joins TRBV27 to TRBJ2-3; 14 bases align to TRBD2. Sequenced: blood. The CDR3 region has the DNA TGTGCCAGCAGTTCCCGGACTAGCGGGGGGAAAGGGCGCACAGATACGCAGTATTTT. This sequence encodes CASSSRTSGGKGRTDTQYF.